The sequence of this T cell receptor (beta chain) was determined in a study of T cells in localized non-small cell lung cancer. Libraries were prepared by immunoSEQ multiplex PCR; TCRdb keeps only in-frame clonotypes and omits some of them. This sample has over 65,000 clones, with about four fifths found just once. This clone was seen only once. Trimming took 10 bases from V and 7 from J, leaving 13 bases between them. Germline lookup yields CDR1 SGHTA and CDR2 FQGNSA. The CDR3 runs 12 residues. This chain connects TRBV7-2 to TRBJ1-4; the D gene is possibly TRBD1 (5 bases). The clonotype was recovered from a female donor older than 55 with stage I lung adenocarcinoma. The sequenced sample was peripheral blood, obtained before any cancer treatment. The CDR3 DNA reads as TGTGCCACTGGAGAGGGGCGTGAAAAACTGTTTTTT. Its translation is CATGEGREKLFF.